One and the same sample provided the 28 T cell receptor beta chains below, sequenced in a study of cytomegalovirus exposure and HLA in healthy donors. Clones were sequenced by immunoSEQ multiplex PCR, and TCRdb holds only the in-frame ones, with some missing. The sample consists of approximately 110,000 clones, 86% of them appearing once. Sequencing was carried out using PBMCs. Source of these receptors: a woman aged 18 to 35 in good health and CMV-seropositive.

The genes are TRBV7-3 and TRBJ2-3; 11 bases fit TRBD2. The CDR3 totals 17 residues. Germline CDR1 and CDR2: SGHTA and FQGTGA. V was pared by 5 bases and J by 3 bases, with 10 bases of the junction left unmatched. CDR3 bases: TGTGCCAGCAGCCCCGGAGTGGGACTAGCGGTGACAGATACGCAGTATTTT. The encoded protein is CASSPGVGLAVTDTQYF. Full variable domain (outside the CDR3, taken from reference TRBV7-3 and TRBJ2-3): GAGVSQTPSNKVTEKGKYVELRCDPISGHTALYWYRQSLGQGPEFLIYFQGTGAADDSGLPNDRFFAVRPEGSVSTLKIQRTERGDSAVYLCASSPGVGLAVTDTQYFGPGTRLTVL.

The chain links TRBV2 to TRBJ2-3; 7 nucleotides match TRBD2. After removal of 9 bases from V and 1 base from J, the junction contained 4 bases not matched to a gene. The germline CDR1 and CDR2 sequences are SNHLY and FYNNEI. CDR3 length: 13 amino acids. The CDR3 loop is CARTSYGTDTQYF. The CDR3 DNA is TGTGCCAGGACTAGCTACGGCACAGATACGCAGTATTTT.

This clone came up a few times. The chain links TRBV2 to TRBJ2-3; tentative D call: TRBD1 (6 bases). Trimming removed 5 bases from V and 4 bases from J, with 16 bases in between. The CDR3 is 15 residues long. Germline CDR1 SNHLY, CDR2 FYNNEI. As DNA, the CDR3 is TGTGCCAGCAGTCTTCTCAGGGGTCGGGCAGATACGCAGTATTTT. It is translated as CASSLLRGRADTQYF.

CDR3 in DNA: TGTGCCAGCAGTACAGGACAGGGTAGGGAAAAACTGTTTTTT. Amino acid sequence: CASSTGQGREKLFF. The chain couples TRBV28 to TRBJ1-4; TRBD1 aligns across 8 bases. The CDR3 runs 14 residues. Looked up from germline, CDR1 is MDHEN and CDR2 is SYDVKM. Losses at the gene ends were 5 bases for V and 8 bases for J; bases not matched to a gene: 7.

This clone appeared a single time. CDR3 loop: CASSLGTDPTGEQYF. CDR3 nucleotides: TGTGCCAGCAGCTTGGGGACAGACCCCACTGGAGAGCAGTACTTC. This chain uses TRBV5-4 with TRBJ2-7; a weak D match, TRBD1 (6 bases). The germline CDR1 and CDR2 sequences are SGHNT and YYREEE (reference sequence). The CDR3 spans 15 residues. V lost 0 bases and J 7 bases, leaving 17 bases between the germline ends.

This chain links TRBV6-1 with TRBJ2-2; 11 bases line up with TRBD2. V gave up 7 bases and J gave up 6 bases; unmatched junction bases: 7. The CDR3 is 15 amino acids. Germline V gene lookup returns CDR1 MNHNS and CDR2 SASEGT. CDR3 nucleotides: TGTGCCAGCACCCTGGGGGGACTAGCGGCCGGGGAGCTGTTTTTT. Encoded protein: CASTLGGLAAGELFF.

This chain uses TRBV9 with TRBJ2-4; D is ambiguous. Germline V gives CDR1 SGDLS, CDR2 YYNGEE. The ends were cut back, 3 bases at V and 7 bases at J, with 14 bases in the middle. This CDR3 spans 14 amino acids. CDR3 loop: CASSGHMIPNIQYF. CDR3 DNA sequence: TGTGCCAGCAGCGGCCACATGATTCCCAACATTCAGTACTTC.

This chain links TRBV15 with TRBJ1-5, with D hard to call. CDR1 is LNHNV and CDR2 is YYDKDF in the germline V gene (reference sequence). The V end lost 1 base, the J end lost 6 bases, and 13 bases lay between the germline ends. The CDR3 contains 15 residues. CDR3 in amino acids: CATSRAEGFLQPQHF. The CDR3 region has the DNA TGTGCCACCAGCAGAGCCGAGGGTTTTCTTCAGCCCCAGCATTTT.

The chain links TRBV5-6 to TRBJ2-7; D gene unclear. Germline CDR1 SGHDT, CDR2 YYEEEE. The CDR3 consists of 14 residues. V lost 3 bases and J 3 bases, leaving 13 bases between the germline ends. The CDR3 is CASSSDTRYYEQYF. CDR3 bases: TGTGCCAGCAGCTCCGACACCAGATACTACGAGCAGTACTTC.

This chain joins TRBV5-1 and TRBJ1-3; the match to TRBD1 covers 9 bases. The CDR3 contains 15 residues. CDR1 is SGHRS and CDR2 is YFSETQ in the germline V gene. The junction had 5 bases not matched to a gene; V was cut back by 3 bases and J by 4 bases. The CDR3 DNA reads TGCGCCAGCAGCTCCGGGACAGGGATCGGAAACACCATATATTTT. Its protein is CASSSGTGIGNTIYF.

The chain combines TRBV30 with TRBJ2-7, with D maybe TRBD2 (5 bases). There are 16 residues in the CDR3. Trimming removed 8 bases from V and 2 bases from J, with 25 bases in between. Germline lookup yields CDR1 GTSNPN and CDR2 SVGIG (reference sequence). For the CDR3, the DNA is TGTGCCGCTTCGCCTTTCCGCGGAGGATCCACCTACGAGCAGTACTTC. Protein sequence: CAASPFRGGSTYEQYF.

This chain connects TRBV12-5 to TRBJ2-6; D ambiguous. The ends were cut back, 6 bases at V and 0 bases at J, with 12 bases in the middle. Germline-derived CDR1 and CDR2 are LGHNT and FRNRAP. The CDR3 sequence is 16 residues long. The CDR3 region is CASGPGVGSGANVLTF. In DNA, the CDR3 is TGTGCTAGTGGCCCCGGAGTGGGCTCTGGGGCCAACGTCCTGACTTTC.

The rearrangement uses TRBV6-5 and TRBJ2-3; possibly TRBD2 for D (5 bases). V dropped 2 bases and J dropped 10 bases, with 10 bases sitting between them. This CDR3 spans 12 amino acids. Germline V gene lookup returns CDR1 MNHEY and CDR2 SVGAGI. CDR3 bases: TGTGCCAGCAGTTACCAAGGAGGTGCGCAGTATTTT. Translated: CASSYQGGAQYF.

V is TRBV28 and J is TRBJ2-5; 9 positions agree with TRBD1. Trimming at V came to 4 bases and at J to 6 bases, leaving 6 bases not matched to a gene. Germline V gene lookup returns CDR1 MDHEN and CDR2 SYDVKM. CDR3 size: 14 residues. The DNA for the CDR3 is TGTGCCAGCAGTTGGGGGACAGGGCCGCAGACCCAGTACTTC. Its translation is CASSWGTGPQTQYF.

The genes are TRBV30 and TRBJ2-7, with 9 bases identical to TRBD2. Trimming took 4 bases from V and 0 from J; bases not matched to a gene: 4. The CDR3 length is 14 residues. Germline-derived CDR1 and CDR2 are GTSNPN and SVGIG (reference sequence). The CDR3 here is CAWTLAGTSYEQYF. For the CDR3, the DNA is TGTGCCTGGACTCTAGCGGGAACCTCCTACGAGCAGTACTTC.

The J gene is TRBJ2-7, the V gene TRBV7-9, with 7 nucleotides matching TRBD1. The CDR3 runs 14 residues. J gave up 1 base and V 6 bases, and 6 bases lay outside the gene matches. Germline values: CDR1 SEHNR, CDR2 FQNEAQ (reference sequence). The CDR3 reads CASRGTEKSYEQYF. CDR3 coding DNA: TGTGCCAGCAGAGGGACAGAGAAATCCTACGAGCAGTACTTC.

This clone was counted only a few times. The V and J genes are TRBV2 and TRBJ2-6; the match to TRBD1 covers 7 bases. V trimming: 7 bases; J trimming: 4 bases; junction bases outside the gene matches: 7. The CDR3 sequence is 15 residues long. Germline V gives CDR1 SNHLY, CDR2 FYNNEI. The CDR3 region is CASTGGALGANVLTF. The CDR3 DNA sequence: TGTGCCAGCACAGGGGGTGCGCTAGGGGCCAACGTCCTGACTTTC.

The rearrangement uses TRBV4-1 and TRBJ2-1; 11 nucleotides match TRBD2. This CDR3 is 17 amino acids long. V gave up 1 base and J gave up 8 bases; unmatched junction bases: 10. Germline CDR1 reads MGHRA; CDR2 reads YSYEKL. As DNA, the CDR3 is TGCGCCAGCAGCCAAGTGGTTACTAGCGGGAGCTCCGATGAGCAGTTCTTC. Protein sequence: CASSQVVTSGSSDEQFF.

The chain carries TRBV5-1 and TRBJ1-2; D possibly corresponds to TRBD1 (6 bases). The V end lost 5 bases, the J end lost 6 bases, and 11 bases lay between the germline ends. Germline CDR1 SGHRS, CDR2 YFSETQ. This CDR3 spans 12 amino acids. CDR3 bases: TGCGCCAGCAGAGGACAGATGAATGGCTACACCTTC. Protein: CASRGQMNGYTF.

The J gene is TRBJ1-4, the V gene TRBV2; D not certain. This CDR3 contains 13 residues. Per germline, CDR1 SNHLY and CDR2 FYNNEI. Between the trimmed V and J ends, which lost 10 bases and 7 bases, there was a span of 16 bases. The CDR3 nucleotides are TGTGCCATGCTAACGGGGTTTTTTGAAAAACTGTTTTTT. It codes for CAMLTGFFEKLFF.

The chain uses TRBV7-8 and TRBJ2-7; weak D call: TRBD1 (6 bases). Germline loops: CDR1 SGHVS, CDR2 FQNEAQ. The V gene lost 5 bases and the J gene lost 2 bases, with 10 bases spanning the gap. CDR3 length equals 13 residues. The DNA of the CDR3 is TGTGCCAGCAGCCCGGACAGTACCTACGAGCAGTACTTC. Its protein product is CASSPDSTYEQYF. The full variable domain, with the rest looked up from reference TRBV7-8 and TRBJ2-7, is GAGVSQSPRYKVAKRGQDVALRCDPISGHVSLFWYQQALGQGPEFLTYFQNEAQLDKSGLPSDRFFAERPEGSVSTLKIQRTQQEDSAVYLCASSPDSTYEQYFGPGTRLTVT.

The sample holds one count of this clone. CDR3 DNA sequence: TGTGCCAGCAGTCGACAGGACCTTTTTGAAGCTTTCTTT. Translating it yields CASSRQDLFEAFF. The chain employs TRBV25-1 and TRBJ1-1, with D possibly being TRBD1 (6 bases). Trimming pared 5 bases from V and 7 bases from J, leaving 14 bases between. The germline CDR1 and CDR2 sequences are MGHDK and SYGVNS. There are 13 residues in the CDR3.

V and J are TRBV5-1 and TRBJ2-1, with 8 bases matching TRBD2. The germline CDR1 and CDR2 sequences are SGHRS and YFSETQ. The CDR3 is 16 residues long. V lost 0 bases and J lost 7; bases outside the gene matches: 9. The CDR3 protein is CASSLVGGAVLNEQFF. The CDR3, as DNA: TGCGCCAGCAGCTTGGTCGGGGGGGCCGTTTTAAATGAGCAGTTCTTC.

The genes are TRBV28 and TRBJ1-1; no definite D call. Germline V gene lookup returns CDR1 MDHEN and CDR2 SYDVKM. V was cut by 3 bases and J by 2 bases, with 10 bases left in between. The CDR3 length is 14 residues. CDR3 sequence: CASSFSGLNTEAFF. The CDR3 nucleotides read TGTGCCAGCAGTTTTTCAGGTCTAAACACTGAAGCTTTCTTT.

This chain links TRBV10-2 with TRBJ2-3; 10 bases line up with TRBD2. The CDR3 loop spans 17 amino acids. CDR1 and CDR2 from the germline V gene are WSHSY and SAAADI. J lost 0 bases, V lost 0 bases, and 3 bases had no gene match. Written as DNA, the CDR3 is TGCGCCAGCAGTGAGTCAGCGGGGGGGCTAAGCACAGATACGCAGTATTTT. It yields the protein CASSESAGGLSTDTQYF.

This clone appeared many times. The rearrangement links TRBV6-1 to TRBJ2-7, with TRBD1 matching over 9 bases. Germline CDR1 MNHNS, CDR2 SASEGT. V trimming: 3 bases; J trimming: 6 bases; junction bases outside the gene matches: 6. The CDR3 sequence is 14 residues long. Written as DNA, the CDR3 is TGTGCCAGCAGTGATGGGACAGGGAATGGCGAGCAGTACTTC. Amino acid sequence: CASSDGTGNGEQYF.

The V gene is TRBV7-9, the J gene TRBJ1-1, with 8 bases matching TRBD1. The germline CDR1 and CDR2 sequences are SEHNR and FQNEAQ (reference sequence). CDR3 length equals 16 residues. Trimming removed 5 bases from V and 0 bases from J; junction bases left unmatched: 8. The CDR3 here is CASSLGTGGVNTEAFF. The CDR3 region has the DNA TGTGCCAGCAGCCTTGGGACAGGCGGCGTGAACACTGAAGCTTTCTTT.

The CDR3 reads CATSSGGQGARDIQYF. The CDR3 bases are TGTGCCACCAGCAGTGGTGGACAGGGGGCTCGGGACATTCAGTACTTC. The V and J genes are TRBV15 and TRBJ2-4; 11 bases align to TRBD1. Trimming took 3 bases from V and 8 from J; bases not matched to a gene: 9. Germline assignment: CDR1 LNHNV and CDR2 YYDKDF (reference sequence). This CDR3 contains 16 residues.